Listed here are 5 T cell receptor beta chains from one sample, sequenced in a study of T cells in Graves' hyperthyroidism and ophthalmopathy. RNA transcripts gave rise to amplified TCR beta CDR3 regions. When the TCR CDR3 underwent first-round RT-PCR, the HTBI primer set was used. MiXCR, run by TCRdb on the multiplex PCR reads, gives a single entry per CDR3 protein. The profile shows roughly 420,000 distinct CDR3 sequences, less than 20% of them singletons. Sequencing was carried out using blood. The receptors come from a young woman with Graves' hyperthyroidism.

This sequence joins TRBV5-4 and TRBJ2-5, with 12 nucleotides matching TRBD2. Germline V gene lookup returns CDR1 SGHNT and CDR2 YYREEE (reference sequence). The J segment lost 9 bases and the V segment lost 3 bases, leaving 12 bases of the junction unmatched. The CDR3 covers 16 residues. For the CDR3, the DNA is TGTGCCAGCAGCTCCGGGACTAGCGGGTCTGGAGCGGCCCAGTACTTC. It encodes CASSSGTSGSGAAQYF.

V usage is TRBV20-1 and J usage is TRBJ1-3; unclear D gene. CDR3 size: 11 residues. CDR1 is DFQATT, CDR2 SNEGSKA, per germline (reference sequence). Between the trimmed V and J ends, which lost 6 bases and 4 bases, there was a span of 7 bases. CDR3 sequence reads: CSALLGNTIYF. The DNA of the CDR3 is TGCAGTGCCCTTCTGGGAAACACCATATATTTT.

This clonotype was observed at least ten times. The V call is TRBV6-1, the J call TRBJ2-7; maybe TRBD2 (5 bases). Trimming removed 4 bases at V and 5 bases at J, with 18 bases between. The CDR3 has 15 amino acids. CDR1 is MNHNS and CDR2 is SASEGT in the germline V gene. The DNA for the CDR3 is TGTGCCAGCAGTGCGAACGTTGAGGGATTCCACGAGCAGTACTTC. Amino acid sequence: CASSANVEGFHEQYF.

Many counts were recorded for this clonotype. The CDR3: CASSLAWDSSYEQYF. The CDR3 DNA is TGTGCCAGCAGCTTAGCATGGGACAGCTCCTACGAGCAGTACTTC. The genes are TRBV7-9 and TRBJ2-7, with 7 bases aligning to TRBD1. J gave up 0 bases and V 0 bases, and 2 bases lay outside the gene matches. CDR3 size: 15 residues. CDR1 is SEHNR and CDR2 is FQNEAQ in the germline V gene (reference sequence).

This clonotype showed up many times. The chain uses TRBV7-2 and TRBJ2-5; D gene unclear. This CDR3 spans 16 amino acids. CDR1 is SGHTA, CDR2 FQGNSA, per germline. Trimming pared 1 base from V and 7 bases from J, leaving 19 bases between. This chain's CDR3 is CASSLESGRRSGTQYF. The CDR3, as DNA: TGTGCCAGCAGCTTAGAGTCAGGACGCAGGTCGGGGACCCAGTACTTC.